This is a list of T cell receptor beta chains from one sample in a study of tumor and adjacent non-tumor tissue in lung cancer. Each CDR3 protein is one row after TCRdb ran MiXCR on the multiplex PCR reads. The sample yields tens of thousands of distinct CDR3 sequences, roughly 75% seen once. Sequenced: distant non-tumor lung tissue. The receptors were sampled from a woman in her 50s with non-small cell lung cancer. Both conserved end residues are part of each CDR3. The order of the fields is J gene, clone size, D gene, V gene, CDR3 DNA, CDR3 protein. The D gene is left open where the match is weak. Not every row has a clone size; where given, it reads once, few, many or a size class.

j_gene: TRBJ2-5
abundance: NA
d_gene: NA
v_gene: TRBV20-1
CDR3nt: TGCAGTGCTAGAGATAGGCACGGGGTAGTGAAGACCCAGTACTTC
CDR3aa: CSARDRHGVVKTQYF

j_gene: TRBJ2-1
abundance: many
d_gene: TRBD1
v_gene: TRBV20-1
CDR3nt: TGCAGTGCTGGACAGGGGCTGAAGTGGGAGCAGTTCTTC
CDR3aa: CSAGQGLKWEQFF

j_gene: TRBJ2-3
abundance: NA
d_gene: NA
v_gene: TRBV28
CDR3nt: TGTGCCAGCAGTACGAGGACAGTCTCCTTTAGCACAGATACGCAGTATTTT
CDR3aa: CASSTRTVSFSTDTQYF

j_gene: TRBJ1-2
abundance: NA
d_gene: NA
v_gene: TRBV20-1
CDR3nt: NA
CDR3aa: CSGVTAGGYGCTF

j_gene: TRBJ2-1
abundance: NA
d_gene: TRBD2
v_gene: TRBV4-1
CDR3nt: TGCGCCAGCAGCCAAGTTGGTAGCGGGCTCAATGAGCAGTTCTTC
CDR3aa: CASSQVGSGLNEQFF

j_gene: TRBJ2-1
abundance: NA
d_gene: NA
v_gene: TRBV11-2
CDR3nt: TGTGCCAGCAGCCTAGACAACAACAATGCGCAATTCTTC
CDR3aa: CASSLDNNNAQFF

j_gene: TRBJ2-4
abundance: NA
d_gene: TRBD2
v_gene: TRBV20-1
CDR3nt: TGCAGTGCCCGGACTAGCGGGAACGAAGACATTGAGTACTTC
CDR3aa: CSARTSGNEDIEYF

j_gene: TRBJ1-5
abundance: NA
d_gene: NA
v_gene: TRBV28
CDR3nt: TGTGCCAGCAGTTCCGGGGCTTCCAATCAGTCCCAGCATTTT
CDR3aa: CASSSGASNQSQHF

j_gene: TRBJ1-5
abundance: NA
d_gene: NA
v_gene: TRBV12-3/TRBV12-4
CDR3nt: TGTGCCAGCAGTATGGGGGGGGCTTATGGCAATCAGCCCCAGCACTTT
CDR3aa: CASSMGGAYGNQPQHF

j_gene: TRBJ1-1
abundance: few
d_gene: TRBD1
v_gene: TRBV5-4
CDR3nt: TGTGCCAGCAGCTTGGCTCACAGGGGGTTTTTCACTGAAGCTTTCTTT
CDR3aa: CASSLAHRGFFTEAFF

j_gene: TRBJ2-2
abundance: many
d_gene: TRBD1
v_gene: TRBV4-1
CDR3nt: TGCGCCAGCGACGAAAGGGGGAGAGGACAGGGATTCACCGGGGAGCTGTTTTTT
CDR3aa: CASDERGRGQGFTGELFF

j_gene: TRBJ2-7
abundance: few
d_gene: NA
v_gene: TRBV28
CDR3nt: TGTGCCAGCAGTTTAATCTTCGGGCGTTTCGGGCACGAGCAGTACTTC
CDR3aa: CASSLIFGRFGHEQYF

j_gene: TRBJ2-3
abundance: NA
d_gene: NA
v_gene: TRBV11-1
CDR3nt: TGTACCAGCAGCTTAGCGACCGGGGCAGATACGCAGTGTTTT
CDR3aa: CTSSLATGADTQCF

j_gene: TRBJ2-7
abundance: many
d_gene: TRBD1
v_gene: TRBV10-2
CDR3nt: TGCGCCAGCAGTTTTCCGGGACAGGGATACGAGCAGTACTTC
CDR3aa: CASSFPGQGYEQYF

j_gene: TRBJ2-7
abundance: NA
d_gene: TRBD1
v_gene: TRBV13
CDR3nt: TGTACCAGCAGCTTAGGGACAGGGATCTCTTACGAGCAGTACTTC
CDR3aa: CTSSLGTGISYEQYF

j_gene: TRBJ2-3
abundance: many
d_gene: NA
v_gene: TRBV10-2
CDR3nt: TGCGCCAGCTGGACGGGAGTCGAAGATACGCAGTATTTT
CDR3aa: CASWTGVEDTQYF

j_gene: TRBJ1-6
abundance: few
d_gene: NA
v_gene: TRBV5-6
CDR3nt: TGTGCCACCAGCTTTGACAGGACCAGCTCCTATAATTCACCCCTCCACTTT
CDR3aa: CATSFDRTSSYNSPLHF

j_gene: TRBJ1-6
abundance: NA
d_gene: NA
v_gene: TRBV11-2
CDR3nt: TGTGCCAGCAACTTAGATCTCACAGGGTCGCCCTATAATTCACCCCTCCACTTT
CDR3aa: CASNLDLTGSPYNSPLHF

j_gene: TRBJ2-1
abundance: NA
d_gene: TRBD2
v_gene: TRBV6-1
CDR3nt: TGTGCCAGTAGTGAACCGGGACTAGTGAATAATGAGCAGTTCTTC
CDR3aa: CASSEPGLVNNEQFF

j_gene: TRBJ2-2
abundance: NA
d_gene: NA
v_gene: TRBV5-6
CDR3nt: TGTACCAGCAGCTTGGTGTTCGTGGGAACGGACACCGGGGAGCTGTTTTTT
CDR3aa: CTSSLVFVGTDTGELFF

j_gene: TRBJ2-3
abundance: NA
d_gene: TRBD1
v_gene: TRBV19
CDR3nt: TGTGCCAGCGCGCAGGGGGCAGCAGATACGCAGTATTTT
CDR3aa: CASAQGAADTQYF

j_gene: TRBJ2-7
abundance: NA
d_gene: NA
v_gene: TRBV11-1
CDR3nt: TGTGCCAGCAGCTTGGGGGATATCTACGAGCAGTACTTC
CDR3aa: CASSLGDIYEQYF

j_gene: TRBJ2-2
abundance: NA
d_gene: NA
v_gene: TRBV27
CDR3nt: TGTGCCAGCAGTTTGAGTGGGGCAACGGCCGGGGAGCTGTTTTTT
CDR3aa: CASSLSGATAGELFF

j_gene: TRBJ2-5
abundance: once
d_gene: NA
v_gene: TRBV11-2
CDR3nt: TGTGCCAGCAGCCCTATAGCGGTACTGGAGACCAAGTACTTC
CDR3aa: CASSPIAVLETKYF

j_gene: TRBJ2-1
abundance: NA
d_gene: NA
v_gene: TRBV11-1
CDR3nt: TGTGCCAGCAGCTTACCACCACTGGGTGAGCAGTTCTTC
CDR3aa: CASSLPPLGEQFF

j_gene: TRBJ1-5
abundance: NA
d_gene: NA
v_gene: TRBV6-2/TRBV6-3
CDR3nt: TGTGCAAGCAGTTCCATCGATCATCCAGGGGTTGGTCAGCCCCACCATTTT
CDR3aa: CASSSIDHPGVGQPHHF

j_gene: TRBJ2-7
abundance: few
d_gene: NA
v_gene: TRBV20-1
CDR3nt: TGCAGTGCTAGAGATCCAAGATTTTACGAGCAGTACTTC
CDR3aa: CSARDPRFYEQYF

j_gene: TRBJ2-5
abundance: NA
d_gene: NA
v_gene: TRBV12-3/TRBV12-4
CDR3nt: TGTTCCAGCAGTTTCCGGAACAGGGCTGTGGAGACCCAGTACTTC
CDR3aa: CSSSFRNRAVETQYF

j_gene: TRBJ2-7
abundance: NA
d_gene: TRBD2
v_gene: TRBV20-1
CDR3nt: TGCAGTGCTGGGGGAGGGCCAGGCGAGCAGTACTTC
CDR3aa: CSAGGGPGEQYF

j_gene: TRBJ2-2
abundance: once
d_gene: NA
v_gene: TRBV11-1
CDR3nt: TGTGCCAGCAACTTCCTAGGGGGGAACACCGAGCAGCTGTTTTTT
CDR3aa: CASNFLGGNTEQLFF

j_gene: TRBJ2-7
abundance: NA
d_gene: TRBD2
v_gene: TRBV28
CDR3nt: TGTGCCAGCAGGGGACTAGCGGAAGGGTTGAGGGGCGAGCAGTACTTC
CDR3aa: CASRGLAEGLRGEQYF

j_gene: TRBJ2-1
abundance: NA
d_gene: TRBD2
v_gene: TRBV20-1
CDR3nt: TGCAGTACTAGGACTAGCGGGAGCTACAAAGAGCAGTTCTTC
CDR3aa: CSTRTSGSYKEQFF

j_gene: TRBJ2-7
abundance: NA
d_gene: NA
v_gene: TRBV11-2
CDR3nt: TGTGCCAACAGCTTAGGGGAGGACGTGGAACAGTACTTC
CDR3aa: CANSLGEDVEQYF

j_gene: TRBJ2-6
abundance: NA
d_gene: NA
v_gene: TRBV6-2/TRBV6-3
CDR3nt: TGTGCCGGCAGGATTACCTCAACAGTACCGAGATACTCTGGGGCCAACGTCCTGACTTTC
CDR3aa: CAGRITSTVPRYSGANVLTF